Given below is one T cell receptor (beta chain) in context. The data belong to a study of blood T cell repertoires in COVID-19. Study details: COVID-19 samples from acute and convalescent phases originated in the United States, Italy and Spain.

This CDR3 is built from 15 residues. Trimming removed 6 bases at V and 8 bases at J, with 19 bases between. Germline CDR1 reads LGHNA; CDR2 reads YSLEER. In the study's own analysis: The assay estimated nucleated cells by amplifying reference gene primers. Assay: immunoSEQ multiplex PCR; the TCRdb copy retains only in-frame clones and omits some. V, J and clone size are taken as reported in that table, and D and trimming were inferred from the DNA itself. The table includes 210,000 or so clones, about 85% detected once. This study enrolled people aged about 18 to 90 from under 25 US geographic areas. Cohort 3 recovery required two negative PCRs, clearance, or symptom resolution.

This receptor was identified in a man aged 25-45 years who had recovered from COVID-19. The genes are TRBV4-3 and TRBJ1-4; TRBD1 is a possible D gene (5 bases). Sequencing input: PBMCs or T cells enriched from blood (not recorded which). CDR3 DNA sequence: TGCGCCAGCAGGATCAGGGTGAGGACCCAAGAAAAACTGTTTTTT. Translating it yields CASRIRVRTQEKLFF.